The 3 T cell receptor beta chains in this list originate from one sample, sequenced in a study of blood T cell repertoires in COVID-19. Sequencing was performed with immunoSEQ multiplex PCR; in TCRdb, only in-frame clones are kept and a portion is missing. The sample records roughly 200,000 clones, 70% to 90% being singletons. Material: peripheral blood. These receptors were obtained from a woman in her thirties with active or convalescent COVID-19.

The V call is TRBV3-1 (or the pseudogene TRBV3-2), the J call TRBJ2-1; 7 positions match TRBD2. V dropped 5 bases and J dropped 5; count of bases not matched to a gene: 6. Germline values: CDR1 LGHDT, CDR2 YNNKEL (reference sequence). The CDR3 spans 14 residues. The CDR3 nucleotides read TGTGCCAGCAGCTGGGGGAGGGCCAACAATGAGCAGTTCTTC. It is translated as CASSWGRANNEQFF.

This clone came up once. This chain links TRBV23-1 with TRBJ2-7, with 13 bases that match TRBD2. TRBV23-1 is an ORF for which the function is uncertain. This CDR3 has 14 residues. V dropped 9 bases and J dropped 3; count of bases not matched to a gene: 5. The CDR3 region is CARLAGGELYEQYF. The DNA of the CDR3 is TGCGCCAGACTAGCGGGGGGGGAACTCTACGAGCAGTACTTC.

V and J are TRBV6-2 or TRBV6-3 and TRBJ2-1, with D perhaps matching TRBD1 (5 bases). CDR3 length: 14 residues. Trimming left V 4 bases short and J 3 bases short, with 10 bases between. Germline values: CDR1 MNHEY, CDR2 SVGEGT. CDR3: CASSFQGFYNEQFF. DNA for the CDR3: TGTGCCAGCAGTTTCCAGGGCTTCTACAATGAGCAGTTCTTC.